This TCR beta chain is from a study of blood T cell repertoires in COVID-19. Study overall: COVID-19 samples collected from the United States, Italy and Spain covered acute and convalescent phases. From T cells, B-cell-depleted T cells, or PBMCs came the material, which was cDNA or gDNA.

As originally analysed: How many nucleated cells were present was estimated from reference gene primer amplification. Here immunoSEQ multiplex PCR was the method, and the copy in TCRdb shows in-frame clones only, minus some. That table gives V, J and clone size, and the DNA gave D and trimming. The sample lists approximately 190,000 clones, around 83% seen once, with approximately 6.1% in the top ten. Comment on this clone: This specimen includes other DNA sequences encoding the same CDR3.

The origin of this receptor is a woman aged 40-49 years with acute or convalescent COVID-19. The source material was peripheral blood.

The CDR3 loop reads CSAGRYEQYF. The CDR3 region has the DNA TGCAGTGCTGGGCGCTACGAGCAGTACTTC. The chain employs TRBV20-1 and TRBJ2-7, with D unresolved. Between the trimmed V and J ends, which lost 5 bases and 3 bases, there was a span of 5 bases. CDR1 is DFQATT, CDR2 SNEGSKA, per germline (reference sequence). CDR3 size: 10 residues.